Here is one T cell receptor beta chain with its context. The study ran its PCR with 60 Vbeta and 13 Jbeta primers. Assay used: immunoSEQ multiplex PCR; TCRdb lists only in-frame clones, some missing. The sample has about 200,000 clones, 75% to 85% seen once. The CDR3 loop spans 19 amino acids. With V trimmed by 1 base and J by 5 bases, 16 bases remained unmatched. Germline loops: CDR1 SGHRS, CDR2 YFSETQ. The data are from a study of cytomegalovirus exposure and HLA in healthy donors. This clonotype was obtained from a male donor in good health and CMV-seropositive. The sample comprised PBMCs. The chain uses TRBV5-1 and TRBJ2-1; TRBD2 matches at 9 bases. The CDR3 coding sequence is TGCGCCAGCAGCTTGAGGGTCGGGCGGGGGGGCTTCCAAGACAATGAGCAGTTCTTC. Translated, it gives CASSLRVGRGGFQDNEQFF.